These T cell receptor beta chains were read from a single sample in a study of regulatory T cells in long-lasting Graves disease. Via MiXCR, TCRdb re-called the multiplex PCR reads, giving one row per CDR3 protein. Here the sample spans under 350,000 distinct CDR3 sequences, 22% being singletons. The sequencing here drew on peripheral blood mononuclear cells (PBMCs), taken when the disease was refractory, from a patient treated with antithyroid drugs. Source of these receptors: a female donor with Graves disease. Each CDR3 is given with its conserved first and last residue. D genes are given only for firm matches.

TRBV7-9	TRBD2	CASCAFLGTSGRRPGETQYF
TRBV29-1	TRBD1	CSVVLGGPSSNQPQHF
TRBV29-1	TRBD1	CSVLRQGPDTQYF
TRBV5-6	-	CASSLNGGNQPQHF
TRBV12-3/TRBV12-4	TRBD2	CASSFRPAGDPYEQYF
TRBV20-1	-	CGTYRDYGYTF
TRBV18	-	CASSVDRPQETQYF
TRBV12-3/TRBV12-4	-	CASNLDFYNEQFF
TRBV6-1	-	CASFQGGNTEAFF
TRBV30	-	CAWSRPGSEKLFF
TRBV6-2/TRBV6-3	-	CASSEGRMNTGELFF
TRBV28	-	CASSGSRAGGHYEQYF
TRBV30	-	CAWSGTGELFF